This T cell receptor (beta chain) originates from a study of cytomegalovirus exposure and HLA in healthy donors. Study-wide results and caveats: The authors listed 164 TCR beta chains as cytomegalovirus-associated. Among the sequence variants, a highly shared cluster was likely an artifact of sequencing.

Despite likely unrecorded immune exposures, the donors were nominally healthy at the time of sampling. The PCR had 60 Vbeta and 13 Jbeta primers. Profiled with immunoSEQ multiplex PCR; TCRdb holds only in-frame clones, not every one. The top ten clones hold less than 4.5% of a sample with about 160,000 clones, 70% to 85% of them seen once. Germline CDR1 reads SQVTM; CDR2 reads ANQGSEA. Unmatched junction bases numbered 8, after V lost 6 bases and J lost 1 base. The CDR3 is made up of 16 amino acids. This clone was detected only a few times. Its antigen is unidentified. The chain uses TRBV29-1 and TRBJ2-3; 12 bases agree with TRBD2. Input material: PBMCs. The sequence was obtained from a man aged 30-40 years in good health and CMV-seropositive. CDR3 bases: TGCAGCGTCGAAAGGACTAGCGGGGCCCGCACAGATACGCAGTATTTT. It yields the protein CSVERTSGARTDTQYF.